Following are 21 T cell receptor beta chains from one sample sequenced in a study of CD8 T cells in Susac syndrome. RNA, at roughly 0.5 to 1 ug, was reverse transcribed with random hexamers. TCRdb independently ran MiXCR on the immunoSEQ multiplex PCR reads; one entry per CDR3 protein. The sample consists of 150,000 to 200,000 distinct CDR3 sequences, over 90% of them appearing once. Sequencing was carried out using CD4+ T cells from PBMCs. These receptor sequences come from a human donor with multiple sclerosis.

The chain combines TRBV20-1 with TRBJ1-2; 11 bases line up with TRBD1. Per the germline V gene, CDR1 is DFQATT and CDR2 is SNEGSKA (reference sequence). The CDR3 sequence is 14 residues long. V shed 3 bases, J shed 8 bases, and the junction held 8 bases outside the gene matches. The CDR3 nucleotides are TGCAGTGCTAGCCCCGGGACAGGGGGTCGGGGCTACACCTTC. It translates to CSASPGTGGRGYTF.

The chain combines TRBV27 with TRBJ2-2; TRBD1 agrees at 7 bases. V lost 7 bases, J lost 1 base, and 3 bases stayed unmatched. In germline, CDR1 is MNHEY, CDR2 SMNVEV (reference sequence). The CDR3 consists of 14 residues. CDR3 region: CASKRDRNTGELFF. The CDR3 nucleotides are TGTGCCAGCAAAAGGGACAGGAACACCGGGGAGCTGTTTTTT.

This chain uses TRBV29-1 with TRBJ1-2; D may be TRBD1 (6 bases). The CDR3 loop spans 14 amino acids. Trimming removed 5 bases from V and 3 bases from J, with 16 bases in between. The germline V gene has CDR1 SQVTM and CDR2 ANQGSEA. The CDR3 spells CSVSTGKEHYGYTF. CDR3 nucleotides: TGCAGCGTTTCTACAGGGAAGGAACACTATGGCTACACCTTC. Complete variable domain (other parts from reference TRBV29-1 and TRBJ1-2): SAVISQKPSRDICQRGTSLTIQCQVDSQVTMMFWYRQQPGQSLTLIATANQGSEATYESGFVIDKFPISRPNLTFSTLTVSNMSPEDSSIYLCSVSTGKEHYGYTFGSGTRLTVV.

V and J are TRBV7-3 and TRBJ2-1; TRBD2 matches 9 bases. The CDR3 totals 20 residues. CDR1 is SGHTA, CDR2 FQGTGA, per germline. Trimming at V came to 5 bases and at J to 1 base, leaving 18 bases not matched to a gene. The CDR3 DNA reads as TGTGCCAGCAGCACCCCTAGCGGGAACTCTTTGGGCTTGTCCTACAATGAGCAGTTCTTC. It yields the protein CASSTPSGNSLGLSYNEQFF.

DNA of the CDR3: TGTGCCAGCAGCTCGAGGGGACAGGAGAGCGACGAGCAGTACTTC. Encoded protein: CASSSRGQESDEQYF. The chain has TRBV11-2 and TRBJ2-7; TRBD1 agrees at 8 bases. Germline CDR1 SGHAT, CDR2 FQNNGV. V shed 4 bases and J 5 bases; nucleotides not matched to a gene: 10. This CDR3 contains 15 residues.

The chain joins TRBV9 to TRBJ2-7, with D maybe TRBD2 (7 bases). CDR1 is SGDLS, CDR2 YYNGEE, per germline. The CDR3 runs 14 residues. V lost 4 bases, J lost 2 bases, and 13 bases lay in between. As DNA, the CDR3 is TGTGCCAGCAGCTCCGGAGGGGGGGCCTACGAGCAGTACTTC. Amino acids: CASSSGGGAYEQYF. Based on the CDR3 plus reference TRBV9 and TRBJ2-7, the full variable domain is DSGVTQTPKHLITATGQRVTLRCSPRSGDLSVYWYQQSLDQGLQFLIQYYNGEERAKGNILERFSAQQFPDLHSELNLSSLELGDSALYFCASSSGGGAYEQYFGPGTRLTVT.

This clonotype was observed a single time. The gene calls are TRBV30 and TRBJ1-2; 7 bases fit TRBD1. This CDR3 region has 15 residues. Germline V lookup: CDR1 GTSNPN, CDR2 SVGIG (reference sequence). V lost 1 base, J lost 4 bases, and 9 bases stayed unmatched. The CDR3 region is CAWSGDTGVSYGYTF. DNA of the CDR3: TGTGCCTGGAGTGGTGATACAGGGGTCTCCTATGGCTACACCTTC. Combining the CDR3 with reference TRBV30 and TRBJ1-2 gives the whole variable domain SQTIHQWPATLVQPVGSPLSLECTVEGTSNPNLYWYRQAAGRGLQLLFYSVGIGQISSEVPQNLSASRPQDRQFILSSKKLLLSDSGFYLCAWSGDTGVSYGYTFGSGTRLTVV.

The genes are TRBV29-1 and TRBJ2-7; possible D gene TRBD1, 5 bases. The CDR3 runs 12 residues. V shed 6 bases and J shed 9 bases, with 18 bases lying between them. Germline loops: CDR1 SQVTM, CDR2 ANQGSEA. The CDR3 loop is CSVRNSQTGQYF. The CDR3 nucleotides are TGCAGCGTACGGAACTCTCAAACAGGGCAGTACTTC.

This clonotype was counted a few times. This chain uses TRBV6-5 with TRBJ2-5, with D possibly TRBD1 on 5 matching bases. The CDR3 has 13 residues. V was shortened by 5 bases and J by 5 bases, with 12 bases between the two germline ends. The V gene's germline CDR1 is MNHEY and CDR2 SVGAGI. This chain's CDR3 is CASSRLAGETQYF. The CDR3 bases are TGTGCCAGCAGTAGGTTAGCAGGGGAGACCCAGTACTTC.

V gene TRBV3-1 combines with J gene TRBJ1-3; D remains ambiguous. Germline V gene sequence: CDR1 LGHDT, CDR2 YNNKEL (reference sequence). The CDR3 consists of 13 residues. V was trimmed by 0 bases and J by 4 bases, leaving 4 bases between them. Here the CDR3 reads CASSQDFGNTIYF. The CDR3 DNA sequence: TGTGCCAGCAGCCAAGATTTCGGAAACACCATATATTTT.

The J gene is TRBJ1-6, the V gene TRBV27, with unresolved D. Trimming pared 2 bases from V and 9 bases from J, leaving 5 bases between. The CDR3 is 12 residues long. Germline values: CDR1 MNHEY, CDR2 SMNVEV (reference sequence). CDR3: CASSLRASPLHF. The CDR3, as DNA: TGTGCCAGCAGTTTAAGGGCTTCACCCCTCCACTTT.

The V and J genes are TRBV6-6 and TRBJ1-5; tentatively, D is TRBD1 (6 bases). This CDR3 contains 14 residues. Trimming stripped 5 bases from V and 7 bases from J, with 15 bases between. From germline, CDR1 is MNHNY and CDR2 SVGAGI (reference sequence). The CDR3 DNA sequence: TGTGCCAGCAGTCCCCAGGGGATACGGCAGCCCCAGCATTTT. It codes for CASSPQGIRQPQHF.

This chain connects TRBV29-1 to TRBJ1-1; the D gene is possibly TRBD1 (5 bases). The germline V gene encodes CDR1 SQVTM and CDR2 ANQGSEA. V gave up 5 bases and J gave up 3 bases, with 16 bases separating them. The CDR3 extends over 14 amino acids. In DNA form, the CDR3 reads TGCAGCGTTCAGGAGGGGTTCGGGTACACTGAAGCTTTCTTT. The encoded protein is CSVQEGFGYTEAFF.

V gene TRBV12-3 or TRBV12-4 combines with J gene TRBJ2-7; 8 nucleotides line up with TRBD2. CDR3 length: 13 amino acids. V shed 2 bases, J shed 7 bases, and the junction held 4 bases outside the gene matches. In DNA form, the CDR3 reads TGTGCCAGCAGTTTAAGCGGGAGTGGTGAGCAGTACTTC. It encodes CASSLSGSGEQYF.

V gene TRBV7-9 combines with J gene TRBJ2-3; the D gene is possibly TRBD2 (5 bases). Germline V gives CDR1 SEHNR, CDR2 FQNEAQ (reference sequence). Trimming left V 5 bases short and J 6 bases short, with 12 bases between. The CDR3 runs to 13 residues. The CDR3 coding sequence is TGTGCCAGCAGCCCCCGGCGGACTGATACGCAGTATTTT. Translation gives CASSPRRTDTQYF. Supplemented by reference TRBV7-9 and TRBJ2-3, the full variable domain reads DTGVSQNPRHKITKRGQNVTFRCDPISEHNRLYWYRQTLGQGPEFLTYFQNEAQLEKSRLLSDRFSAERPKGSFSTLEIQRTEQGDSAMYLCASSPRRTDTQYFGPGTRLTVL.

In nucleotides, the CDR3 is TGCAGTGCTAGAGATCTGAGACTTCAAGAGACCCAGTACTTC. Amino acid sequence: CSARDLRLQETQYF. V gene TRBV20-1 combines with J gene TRBJ2-5; D is unresolved. V shed 0 bases and J shed 2 bases, with 10 bases lying between them. Germline V gene sequence: CDR1 DFQATT, CDR2 SNEGSKA (reference sequence). The CDR3 sequence is 14 residues long.

The V call is TRBV6-5, the J call TRBJ2-5; D perhaps matches TRBD1 (5 bases). Germline V gene data show CDR1 as MNHEY and CDR2 as SVGAGI. This CDR3 has 15 residues. V dropped 5 bases and J dropped 4 bases, with 17 bases sitting between them. This CDR3 is CASSPTFRVGETQYF. The DNA for the CDR3 is TGTGCCAGCAGTCCTACTTTCAGGGTAGGAGAGACCCAGTACTTC.

J is TRBJ2-1 and V is TRBV29-1, with 7 nucleotides matching TRBD1. CDR3 length: 13 amino acids. CDR1 and CDR2 (germline): SQVTM, ANQGSEA. The CDR3 nucleotides read TGCAGTCATTCGTCCCAGACAGGGCATGAGCAGTTCTTC. It codes for CSHSSQTGHEQFF.

This chain links TRBV27 with TRBJ1-6; tentative D call: TRBD1 (6 bases). Trimming removed 2 bases at V and 10 bases at J, with 21 bases between. The CDR3 totals 17 residues. Germline values: CDR1 MNHEY, CDR2 SMNVEV (reference sequence). CDR3 in DNA: TGTGCCAGCAGTTTAAGGGCGAGCAGGGGTTTCTGGTCACCCCTCCACTTT. Its protein is CASSLRASRGFWSPLHF.

J is TRBJ1-5 and V is TRBV20-1; 9 nucleotides agree with TRBD1. CDR3 size: 15 residues. The trim removed 2 bases at V and 1 base at J, leaving 3 bases unmatched. The V gene's germline CDR1 is DFQATT and CDR2 SNEGSKA (reference sequence). This CDR3 is CSARSGQGSNQPQHF. The CDR3 DNA reads as TGCAGTGCTAGATCAGGACAGGGGAGCAATCAGCCCCAGCATTTT.

The table lists this clonotype with a count of one. The J gene is TRBJ2-3, the V gene TRBV12-3 or TRBV12-4, with D perhaps matching TRBD1 (6 bases). The CDR3 is 14 amino acids. Trimming took off 1 base at V and 8 bases at J, with 13 bases between the two ends. CDR3 nucleotide sequence: TGTGCCAGCAGTTTAGGGGCAGGGGCAGGTACGCAGTATTTT. Translation gives CASSLGAGAGTQYF.